What follows is one T cell receptor (beta chain) and its context. The data were obtained in a study of T cell repertoires in cytomegalovirus infection. Study summary: In public TCR beta signatures, there were indications of both CMV infection and matching HLA type.

TCRdb fed the reads into MiXCR, producing one record per CDR3 protein. This table holds 150,000 to 180,000 distinct CDR3 sequences, roughly a quarter found once. CDR1 and CDR2 (germline): KGHDR, SFDVKD. The V end lost 6 bases, the J end lost 10 bases, and 12 bases lay between the germline ends. CDR3 length equals 12 residues. The chain recombines TRBV24-1 with TRBJ2-1; the D gene is possibly TRBD1 (6 bases). The clonotype originates from a human donor in good health (CMV status not recorded). Some clones in this sample may be carry-over from other donors' samples. Sequences were obtained from PBMCs. CDR3 amino acids: CATSIRGREQFF. CDR3 in DNA: TGTGCCACCAGTATCAGGGGTCGGGAGCAGTTCTTC.